This passage covers 30 T cell receptor beta chains from one sample sequenced in a study of CD8 T cells in Susac syndrome. RNA totalling roughly 0.45 to 1 ug underwent reverse transcription with random hexamers. From the immunoSEQ multiplex PCR reads, TCRdb called clonotypes with MiXCR, one entry per CDR3 protein. The top ten clones hold 0.085% to 0.12% of a sample with some 190,000 distinct CDR3 sequences, approximately 94% of them seen once. Specimen: CD4+ T cells from PBMCs. The receptors here all came from a human donor in good health.

The gene calls are TRBV4-3 and TRBJ2-7, with 7 bases lining up with TRBD1. The J segment lost 3 bases and the V segment lost 4 bases, leaving 3 bases of the junction unmatched. CDR3 length: 13 residues. Germline values: CDR1 LGHNA, CDR2 YSLEER. The CDR3 protein is CASSRRQGYEQYF. CDR3 nucleotide sequence: TGCGCCAGCAGCCGCCGACAGGGCTACGAGCAGTACTTC.

This rearrangement joins TRBV20-1 to TRBJ2-1; TRBD2 matches at 12 bases. V lost 5 bases to trimming and J lost 7 bases; unmatched junction nucleotides: 12. The germline V gene has CDR1 DFQATT and CDR2 SNEGSKA (reference sequence). CDR3 length: 16 amino acids. The CDR3 DNA follows: TGCAGTGCTCCTCCTCGACTAGCGGGAGTTGGGAATGAGCAGTTCTTC. Amino acids: CSAPPRLAGVGNEQFF.

This rearrangement joins TRBV20-1 to TRBJ2-1, with 8 bases lining up with TRBD2. The germline CDR1 and CDR2 sequences are DFQATT and SNEGSKA (reference sequence). The CDR3 is 11 residues long. With 5 bases clipped from V and 14 bases from J, the junction kept 8 bases outside the gene matches. The CDR3 sequence: CSARAGELEFF. The CDR3 region has the DNA TGCAGTGCTCGAGCGGGAGAATTGGAGTTCTTC.

This chain connects TRBV11-2 to TRBJ2-1, with 7 bases identical to TRBD1. The CDR3 loop spans 15 amino acids. Germline assignment: CDR1 SGHAT and CDR2 FQNNGV. The ends lost 1 base at V and 3 bases at J; junction bases unmatched: 3. The CDR3 here is CASSLGGTDYNEQFF. The CDR3 DNA reads as TGTGCCAGCAGCTTAGGAGGGACAGACTACAATGAGCAGTTCTTC.

The V and J genes are TRBV29-1 and TRBJ2-3; no firm D call. This CDR3 contains 15 residues. Per germline, CDR1 SQVTM and CDR2 ANQGSEA. V lost 4 bases and J 0 bases, leaving 14 bases between the germline ends. CDR3 DNA sequence: TGCAGCGTTGTTGGCAGGAGTATTAGCACAGATACGCAGTATTTT. Its translation is CSVVGRSISTDTQYF.

The chain has TRBV28 and TRBJ2-6; D is undetermined. V shed 4 bases and J shed 0 bases, with 13 bases lying between them. The CDR3 contains 17 residues. Germline V gene lookup returns CDR1 MDHEN and CDR2 SYDVKM. DNA for the CDR3: TGTGCCAGCAGTTCGGCGGCCCTTAGCTCTGGGGCCAACGTCCTGACTTTC. It is translated as CASSSAALSSGANVLTF.

The V call is TRBV15, the J call TRBJ1-5; TRBD1 might be the D (5 bases). Per germline, CDR1 LNHNV and CDR2 YYDKDF (reference sequence). V lost 0 bases to trimming and J lost 2 bases, with 23 bases between them. The CDR3 contains 20 residues. The CDR3 region has the DNA TGTGCCACCAGCAGAGATACGCCCCGATTCGAAGGGACGGGCAATCAGCCCCAGCATTTT. Its protein product is CATSRDTPRFEGTGNQPQHF.

The chain carries TRBV2 and TRBJ2-7; 8 positions agree with TRBD1. The ends lost 6 bases at V and 3 bases at J; junction bases unmatched: 7. The CDR3 totals 14 residues. Germline V lookup: CDR1 SNHLY, CDR2 FYNNEI. The CDR3 region is CASRNLGQGYEQYF. For the CDR3, the DNA is TGTGCCAGCAGAAATCTCGGACAGGGCTACGAGCAGTACTTC.

This sequence joins TRBV3-1 and TRBJ1-2; D gene unclear. The CDR3 is 16 amino acids. V lost 2 bases to trimming and J lost 3 bases, with 16 bases between them. CDR1 and CDR2 from the germline V gene are LGHDT and YNNKEL (reference sequence). The CDR3 sequence is CASSQPFDRMDYGYTF. The CDR3 DNA follows: TGTGCCAGCAGCCAACCCTTTGACCGGATGGACTATGGCTACACCTTC.

V is TRBV29-1 and J is TRBJ2-1, with D perhaps TRBD1 (6 bases). Germline V CDR1 and CDR2: SQVTM, ANQGSEA. The V and J ends lost 7 bases and 3 bases respectively, with 13 bases between them. The CDR3 has 13 amino acids. The CDR3 region is CSGGQDLYNEQFF. The CDR3 bases are TGCAGCGGGGGGCAGGACCTCTACAATGAGCAGTTCTTC.

This clonotype was picked up a small number of times. CDR3 sequence (DNA): TGTGCCAGCAGCTTAGCGCACAGCGAGCAGTACTTC. Encoded protein: CASSLAHSEQYF. The genes are TRBV7-2 and TRBJ2-7; D not resolved. The CDR3 contains 12 residues. V was cut by 0 bases and J by 6 bases, with 6 bases left in between. CDR1 and CDR2 from the germline V gene are SGHTA and FQGNSA.

This clonotype showed up just once. V and J are TRBV29-1 and TRBJ2-1; TRBD2 matches 11 bases. This CDR3 has 13 residues. CDR1 is SQVTM and CDR2 is ANQGSEA in the germline V gene. DNA for the CDR3: TGCAGTAGCGGGAGGGCCCCCTACAATGAGCAGTTCTTC. Translation gives CSSGRAPYNEQFF.

The chain couples TRBV28 to TRBJ2-1, with D perhaps matching TRBD1 (6 bases). The V end lost 3 bases, the J end lost 4 bases, and 13 bases lay between the germline ends. The germline gives CDR1 MDHEN, CDR2 SYDVKM. This CDR3 comprises 15 residues. The CDR3 region is CASSFSGAGYNEQFF. DNA for the CDR3: TGTGCCAGCAGTTTTTCAGGGGCCGGGTACAATGAGCAGTTCTTC.

The rearrangement links TRBV29-1 to TRBJ1-2; D unclear. The CDR3 extends over 13 amino acids. Germline V lookup: CDR1 SQVTM, CDR2 ANQGSEA. V dropped 6 bases and J dropped 8 bases, with 19 bases sitting between them. CDR3 in DNA: TGCAGCGTCTTGGCCCGCTCTACGGGGGGCTACACCTTC. Translating it yields CSVLARSTGGYTF.

The chain employs TRBV14 and TRBJ2-7, with D hard to call. The germline V gene has CDR1 SGHDN and CDR2 FVKESK. This CDR3 comprises 13 residues. Trimming took 3 bases from V and 0 from J, leaving 6 bases between them. The CDR3 region has the DNA TGTGCCAGCAGCCACACAGCCTCCTACGAGCAGTACTTC. Protein sequence: CASSHTASYEQYF.

The chain couples TRBV12-3 or TRBV12-4 to TRBJ2-7; 9 bases are shared with TRBD1. Trimming cost V 7 bases and J 6 bases; bases outside gene matches: 4. This CDR3 comprises 12 residues. CDR3 in DNA: TGTGCCAGCACCCGGACAGGGGTCGAGCAGTACTTC. Its translation is CASTRTGVEQYF.

The chain employs TRBV15 and TRBJ2-1, with unresolved D. Germline V lookup: CDR1 LNHNV, CDR2 YYDKDF (reference sequence). Trimming cost V 5 bases and J 0 bases, with 8 bases left between them. The CDR3 contains 14 residues. CDR3 amino acids: CATSWASSYNEQFF. For the CDR3, the DNA is TGTGCCACCAGCTGGGCGAGCTCCTACAATGAGCAGTTCTTC.

V is TRBV4-3 and J is TRBJ2-3; possible D gene TRBD2, 6 bases. The germline V gene encodes CDR1 LGHNA and CDR2 YSLEER. V lost 2 bases to trimming and J lost 10 bases, with 16 bases between them. There are 14 residues in the CDR3. The CDR3 DNA reads TGCGCCAGCAGCCAATCGGACGGTCCGGGGGCGCAGTATTTT. Amino acid sequence: CASSQSDGPGAQYF.

The V gene is TRBV28, the J gene TRBJ2-1, with 8 bases aligning to TRBD1. The germline CDR1 and CDR2 sequences are MDHEN and SYDVKM. This CDR3 has 15 amino acids. J was trimmed by 1 base and V by 4 bases; bases with no gene match: 3. The CDR3 loop reads CASSWWTGSYNEQFF. The CDR3 DNA reads as TGTGCCAGCAGTTGGTGGACAGGGTCCTACAATGAGCAGTTCTTC.

The CDR3 region has the DNA TGTGCCAGCAGCGCCCCGGGACTAGCGGGAGGGTGGGAGCAGTTCTTC. It yields the protein CASSAPGLAGGWEQFF. The chain links TRBV12-3 or TRBV12-4 to TRBJ2-1; TRBD2 matches at 16 bases. The CDR3 has 16 amino acids. The J segment lost 10 bases and the V segment lost 6 bases, leaving 9 bases of the junction unmatched.

The rearrangement joins TRBV7-6 to TRBJ1-5; D is unresolved. The CDR3 sequence is 13 residues long. CDR1 is SGHVS, CDR2 FNYEAQ, per germline. Trimming left V 5 bases short and J 5 bases short, with 10 bases between. The CDR3 region has the DNA TGTGCCAGCAGCCCACAACCAGATCAGCCCCAGCATTTT. As protein: CASSPQPDQPQHF.

V and J are TRBV9 and TRBJ2-1; D not resolved. Germline CDR1 reads SGDLS; CDR2 reads YYNGEE. Deletions cut 4 bases from V and 9 bases from J, with 14 bases between. This CDR3 comprises 13 residues. The CDR3 coding sequence is TGTGCCAGCAGCTTTAGAGACGGAACTGAGCAGTTCTTC. Translated, it gives CASSFRDGTEQFF.

The CDR3: CASSYSGEEQYF. The CDR3 nucleotides are TGTGCCAGCAGTTACTCAGGGGAGGAGCAGTACTTC. The chain couples TRBV6-6 to TRBJ2-7; D assignment may be TRBD1 or TRBD2 (5 bases each). Germline V CDR1 and CDR2: MNHNY, SVGAGI (reference sequence). The CDR3 loop spans 12 amino acids. The germline V and J ends were trimmed by 0 bases and 7 bases, with 7 bases remaining between them.

V gene TRBV11-1 combines with J gene TRBJ2-1; D gene ambiguous. CDR1 is SGHAT, CDR2 FQDESV, per germline (reference sequence). V lost 6 bases to trimming and J lost 6 bases, with 9 bases between them. The CDR3 is 12 amino acids. CDR3 sequence: CASRLGANEQFF. CDR3 DNA: TGTGCCAGCAGGTTGGGTGCCAATGAGCAGTTCTTC.

This rearrangement joins TRBV4-3 to TRBJ1-1; 8 positions agree with TRBD1. CDR3 size: 13 residues. CDR1 is LGHNA and CDR2 is YSLEER in the germline V gene. V lost 2 bases and J lost 7; bases outside the gene matches: 3. CDR3 in amino acids: CASSQPGGFEAFF. CDR3 nucleotide sequence: TGCGCCAGCAGCCAACCAGGGGGCTTTGAAGCTTTCTTT.

V and J are TRBV15 and TRBJ1-4; D ambiguous. From germline, CDR1 is LNHNV and CDR2 YYDKDF (reference sequence). The CDR3 runs to 15 residues. Trimming cost V 0 bases and J 8 bases, with 13 bases left between them. CDR3: CATSRDLQVGEKLFF. CDR3 sequence (DNA): TGTGCCACCAGCAGAGATCTCCAGGTGGGGGAAAAACTGTTTTTT.

CDR3 sequence (DNA): TGTGCCAGCAGTAACTCCCGGGACAGGGGCTACGAGCAGTACTTC. It translates to CASSNSRDRGYEQYF. V and J are TRBV27 and TRBJ2-7, with 10 bases lining up with TRBD1. The CDR3 contains 15 residues. CDR1 is MNHEY and CDR2 is SMNVEV in the germline V gene (reference sequence). J lost 3 bases, V lost 5 bases, and 7 bases had no gene match.

This clonotype has only one observation. The CDR3 DNA follows: TGCAGTGCTAGATCAGGACTAGCGGGAGAAGATACGCAGTATTTT. It codes for CSARSGLAGEDTQYF. This chain links TRBV20-1 with TRBJ2-3, with 13 bases matching TRBD2. This CDR3 has 15 residues. Trimming removed 2 bases from V and 5 bases from J; junction bases left unmatched: 4. The germline V gene encodes CDR1 DFQATT and CDR2 SNEGSKA (reference sequence).

V gene TRBV3-1 combines with J gene TRBJ2-5; D gene unclear. V was pared by 3 bases and J by 2 bases, with 7 bases between. Germline CDR1 LGHDT, CDR2 YNNKEL (reference sequence). The length of the CDR3 is 13 residues. For the CDR3, the DNA is TGTGCCAGCAGCCACTCAGCGCAAGAGACCCAGTACTTC. It translates to CASSHSAQETQYF.

The chain joins TRBV20-1 to TRBJ2-1; D may match TRBD1 or TRBD2 (5 bases each). Trimming removed 1 base from V and 8 bases from J, with 15 bases in between. The CDR3 loop spans 14 amino acids. Germline V CDR1 and CDR2: DFQATT, SNEGSKA (reference sequence). The CDR3 reads CSARARDGRDEQFF. The CDR3 DNA is TGCAGTGCTAGAGCTAGGGACGGGCGGGATGAGCAGTTCTTC.